Below, 13 T cell receptor beta chains from the same sample are listed, as sequenced in a study of breast tumors, draining lymph nodes, adjacent tissues. TCRdb reanalysed the multiplex PCR reads using MiXCR and keeps one entry per CDR3 protein. This table has 60,000 to 75,000 distinct CDR3 sequences, roughly 59% appearing once. Sequencing was performed on breast tumor tissue. These receptors were collected from a female donor with breast cancer. Some clones in this sample may be carry-over from other donors' samples.

This clonotype occurred a few times. The chain recombines TRBV20-1 with TRBJ2-5; tentative D call: TRBD2 (5 bases). Trimming removed 1 base from V and 6 bases from J, with 9 bases in between. Germline V gene lookup returns CDR1 DFQATT and CDR2 SNEGSKA (reference sequence). This CDR3 comprises 12 residues. CDR3 in DNA: TGCAGTGCTAGAGCGGGGTTAAAGACCCAGTACTTC. Its protein is CSARAGLKTQYF.

The V and J genes are TRBV5-4 and TRBJ2-4; 7 nucleotides align to TRBD1. Germline CDR1 is SGHNT and CDR2 is YYREEE (reference sequence). The CDR3 sequence is 17 residues long. Losses at the gene ends were 3 bases for V and 0 bases for J; bases not matched to a gene: 9. In DNA, the CDR3 is TGTGCCAGCAGCTCGGGGACAGCGGTTGAAGCCAAAAACATTCAGTACTTC. Amino acid sequence: CASSSGTAVEAKNIQYF.

This chain uses TRBV24-1 with TRBJ1-1, with D maybe TRBD1 (5 bases). The CDR3 is 14 residues long. V lost 6 bases and J lost 1, with 11 bases in between. Germline CDR1 KGHDR, CDR2 SFDVKD. CDR3: CATSKGRGNTEAFF. CDR3 bases: TGTGCCACCAGTAAGGGACGGGGGAACACTGAAGCTTTCTTT.

As concerns this clonotype: The CDR3 end shows no conserved phenylalanine or tryptophan, and so a read error is likely. The chain combines TRBV5-1 with TRBJ1-6; 7 bases line up with TRBD1. V shed 4 bases and J 6 bases; nucleotides not matched to a gene: 10. Germline V gives CDR1 SGHRS, CDR2 YFSETQ. The CDR3 length is 16 residues. CDR3 nucleotides: TGCGCCAGCAGCCCCCGGGGGAGACAGGGTAATTCACCCCTCCACTCT. As protein: CASSPRGRQGNSPLHS.

The genes are TRBV2 and TRBJ1-6; D is undetermined. The germline gives CDR1 SNHLY, CDR2 FYNNEI. V was cut by 3 bases and J by 8 bases, with 8 bases left in between. CDR3 size: 13 residues. CDR3 residues: CASSDRRDSPLHF. The CDR3 DNA reads TGTGCCAGCAGTGACCGGAGGGATTCACCCCTCCACTTT. The variable domain in full, with the rest retrieved from reference TRBV2 and TRBJ1-6, is EPEVTQTPSHQVTQMGQEVILRCVPISNHLYFYWYRQILGQKVEFLVSFYNNEISEKSEIFDDQFSVERPDGSNFTLKIRSTKLEDSAMYFCASSDRRDSPLHFGNGTRLTVT.

This clonotype was counted only a few times. Written as DNA, the CDR3 is TGTGCCAGCAGGACAGGGGGCTTTGGAAACATTCAGTACTTC. This encodes CASRTGGFGNIQYF. This sequence joins TRBV6-2 or TRBV6-3 and TRBJ2-4; the match to TRBD1 covers 10 bases. Germline CDR1 and CDR2: MNHEY and SVGEGT. The junction had 5 bases not matched to a gene; V was cut back by 6 bases and J by 6 bases. This CDR3 spans 14 amino acids.

The V gene is TRBV11-2, the J gene TRBJ2-1, with 10 bases fitting TRBD1. Germline V lookup: CDR1 SGHAT, CDR2 FQNNGV. J lost 0 bases, V lost 1 base, and 9 bases had no gene match. The CDR3 runs 19 residues. The CDR3, as DNA: TGTGCCAGCAGCTTAGTTTCGACAGGGGGCTGGGCCTCCTACAATGAGCAGTTCTTC. Its protein is CASSLVSTGGWASYNEQFF. The full variable domain, its missing parts supplied by reference TRBV11-2 and TRBJ2-1, is EAGVAQSPRYKIIEKRQSVAFWCNPISGHATLYWYQQILGQGPKLLIQFQNNGVVDDSQLPKDRFSAERLKGVDSTLKIQPAKLEDSAVYLCASSLVSTGGWASYNEQFFGPGTRLTVL.

This clonotype was recorded many times. This chain joins TRBV27 and TRBJ2-3, with 7 bases fitting TRBD2. This CDR3 is 15 amino acids long. The germline V gene has CDR1 MNHEY and CDR2 SMNVEV (reference sequence). Trimming cost V 5 bases and J 4 bases; bases outside gene matches: 9. The CDR3 reads CASSLRTSYSDTQYF. The CDR3 DNA sequence: TGTGCCAGCAGTCTCCGGACTAGTTACTCAGATACGCAGTATTTT.

V usage is TRBV10-1 and J usage is TRBJ2-1; 8 bases are a match to TRBD1. The CDR3 is 15 amino acids. The germline gives CDR1 WNHNN, CDR2 SYGVQD (reference sequence). The V gene end was trimmed by 6 bases and the J gene end by 6 bases; junction bases not matched to a gene: 10. The CDR3 here is CASSDTGGKGNEQFF. CDR3 DNA: TGCGCCAGCAGCGACACAGGGGGTAAGGGCAATGAGCAGTTCTTC.

For this clonotype: The conserved final phenylalanine or tryptophan is absent from the CDR3, which likely points to a read error. The rearrangement links TRBV2 to TRBJ2-7; D perhaps matches TRBD1 (6 bases). Germline loops: CDR1 SNHLY, CDR2 FYNNEI. Between the trimmed V and J ends, which lost 3 bases and 6 bases, there was a span of 21 bases. The CDR3 has 16 residues. CDR3 amino acids: CASSDRPGHPPSEQYS. The CDR3 nucleotides read TGTGCCAGCAGTGATCGCCCGGGACACCCGCCCTCCGAGCAGTACTCC.

This sequence joins TRBV29-1 and TRBJ2-7, with TRBD2 matching 7 bases. Germline V gene sequence: CDR1 SQVTM, CDR2 ANQGSEA. The trim removed 7 bases at V and 4 bases at J, leaving 7 bases unmatched. CDR3 size: 12 residues. CDR3: CSASEGGYEQYF. Here the CDR3 DNA reads TGCAGCGCTTCTGAGGGAGGGTACGAGCAGTACTTC.

The chain is built from TRBV6-6 and TRBJ2-3, with TRBD2 identical over 15 bases. CDR3 size: 19 residues. After removal of 5 bases from V and 2 bases from J, the junction contained 11 bases not matched to a gene. Germline CDR1 and CDR2: MNHNY and SVGAGI (reference sequence). The CDR3 region has the DNA TGTGCCAGCAGTCTAACCTCGGGACTAGCGGGAGGACTCACAGATACGCAGTATTTT. Protein: CASSLTSGLAGGLTDTQYF.

The chain combines TRBV20-1 with TRBJ1-2, with unresolved D. Germline lookup yields CDR1 DFQATT and CDR2 SNEGSKA (reference sequence). Trimming pared 0 bases from V and 9 bases from J, leaving 5 bases between. The CDR3 consists of 10 residues. CDR3 sequence: CSARERSYTF. CDR3 DNA sequence: TGCAGTGCTAGAGAACGGAGCTACACCTTC.